This T cell receptor beta chain was recorded in a study of T cell repertoires in cytomegalovirus infection. This clonotype was detected only a few times. What it binds is unknown. Using its own MiXCR run on the reads, TCRdb lists one record per CDR3 protein. The table records fewer than 1,000,000 distinct CDR3 sequences, 25% to 40% of them present only once. The CDR3 length is 13 residues. V lost 7 bases, J lost 9 bases, and 16 bases lay in between. The germline V gene encodes CDR1 LNHDA and CDR2 SQIVND (reference sequence). The TCR originated in a human donor in good health (CMV status not recorded). Some clones in this sample may be carry-over from other donors' samples. The source material was cultured CD8+ T cells from PBMCs, sampled from culture after CMV antigen stimulation. This chain uses TRBV19 with TRBJ1-5, with unresolved D. DNA for the CDR3: TGTGCCAGTACCGGCGTAGCCGTTCGGCCCCAGCATTTT. This sequence encodes CASTGVAVRPQHF.